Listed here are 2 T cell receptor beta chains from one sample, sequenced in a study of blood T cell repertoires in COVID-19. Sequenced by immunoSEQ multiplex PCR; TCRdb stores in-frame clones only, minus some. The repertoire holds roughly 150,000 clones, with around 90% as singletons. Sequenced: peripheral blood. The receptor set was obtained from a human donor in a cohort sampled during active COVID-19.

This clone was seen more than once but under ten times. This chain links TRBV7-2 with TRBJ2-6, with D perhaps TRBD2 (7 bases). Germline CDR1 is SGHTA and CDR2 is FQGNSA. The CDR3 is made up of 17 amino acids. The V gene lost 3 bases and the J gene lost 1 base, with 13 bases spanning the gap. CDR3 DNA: TGTGCCAGCAGCTTTGGGGGGGCCCCATCTGGGGCCAACGTCCTGACTTTC. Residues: CASSFGGAPSGANVLTF. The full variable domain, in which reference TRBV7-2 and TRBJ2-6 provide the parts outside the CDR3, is GAGVSQSPSNKVTEKGKDVELRCDPISGHTALYWYRQSLGQGLEFLIYFQGNSAPDKSGLPSDRFSAERTGGSVSTLTIQRTQQEDSAVYLCASSFGGAPSGANVLTFGAGSRLTVL.

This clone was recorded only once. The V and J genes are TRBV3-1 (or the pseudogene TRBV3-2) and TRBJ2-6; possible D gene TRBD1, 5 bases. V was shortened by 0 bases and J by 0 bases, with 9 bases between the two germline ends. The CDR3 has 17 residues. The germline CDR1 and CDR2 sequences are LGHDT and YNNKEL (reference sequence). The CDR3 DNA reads TGTGCCAGCAGCCAAGAAGGTCAGGGCTCTGGGGCCAACGTCCTGACTTTC. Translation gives CASSQEGQGSGANVLTF.